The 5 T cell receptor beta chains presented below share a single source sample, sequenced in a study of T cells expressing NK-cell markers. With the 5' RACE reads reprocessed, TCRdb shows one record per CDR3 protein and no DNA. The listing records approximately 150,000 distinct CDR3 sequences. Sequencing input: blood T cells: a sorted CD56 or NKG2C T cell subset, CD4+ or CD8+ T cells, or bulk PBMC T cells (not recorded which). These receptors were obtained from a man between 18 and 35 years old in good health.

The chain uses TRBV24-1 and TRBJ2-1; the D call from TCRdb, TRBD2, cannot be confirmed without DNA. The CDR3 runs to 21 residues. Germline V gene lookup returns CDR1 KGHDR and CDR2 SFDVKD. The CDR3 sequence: CATSVNHNDRVRGNIYNEQFF.

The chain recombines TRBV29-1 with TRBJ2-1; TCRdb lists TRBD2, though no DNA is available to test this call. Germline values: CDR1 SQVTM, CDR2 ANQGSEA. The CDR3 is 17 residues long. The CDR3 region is CSSEWTSGRAFYNEQFF.

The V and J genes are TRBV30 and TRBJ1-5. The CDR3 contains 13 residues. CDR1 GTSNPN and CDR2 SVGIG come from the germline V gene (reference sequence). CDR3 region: CAWSVHDRSPQHF.

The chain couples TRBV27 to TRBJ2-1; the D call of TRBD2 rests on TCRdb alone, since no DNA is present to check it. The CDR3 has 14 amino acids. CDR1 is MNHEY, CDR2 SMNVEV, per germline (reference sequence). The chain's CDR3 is CASSPGAGANEQFF.

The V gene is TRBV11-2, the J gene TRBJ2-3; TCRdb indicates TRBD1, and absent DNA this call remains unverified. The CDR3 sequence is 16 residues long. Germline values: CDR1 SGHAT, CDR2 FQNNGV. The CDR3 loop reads CASSFRPGQGGDTQYF.